The clone carrying this T cell receptor (beta chain) was observed a handful of times. Its antigen is undetermined. The V gene's germline CDR1 is LNHNV and CDR2 YYDKDF (reference sequence). This CDR3 is built from 16 residues. V shed 0 bases, J shed 3 bases, and the junction held 4 bases outside the gene matches. Construction of the TCRbeta library involved unique molecular identifiers. Using its own MiXCR run on the PCR reads, TCRdb lists one record per CDR3 protein. This sample has around 600,000 distinct CDR3 sequences; about 21% occur once, and the top ten carry over 12%. The data originate from a study of T-cell reconstitution after alpha-beta-depleted transplantation in children. Overall study findings and caveats: The origin of high day-60 TCRbeta diversity in some patients lay in surviving recipient T cells and thymic progenitors. T-cell counts and diversity at one year following transplant were attributed mainly to newly produced T cells. In patients about two months after transplant, alpha-beta T cells reportedly arose from several hundred expanded graft clones.

The chain combines TRBV15 with TRBJ2-7; the match to TRBD1 covers 11 bases. This clonotype was obtained from a boy under three years old who had a stem cell transplant for acute myeloid leukemia, so the T cells may come from the graft donor. Sequenced material: PBMCs, mostly from graft donor cells, taken 360 days after TCRalphabeta/CD19-depleted stem cell transplant. In nucleotides, the CDR3 is TGTGCCACCAGCAGAGAAACTGGGACAGGGGGCTACGAGCAGTACTTC. It is translated as CATSRETGTGGYEQYF.